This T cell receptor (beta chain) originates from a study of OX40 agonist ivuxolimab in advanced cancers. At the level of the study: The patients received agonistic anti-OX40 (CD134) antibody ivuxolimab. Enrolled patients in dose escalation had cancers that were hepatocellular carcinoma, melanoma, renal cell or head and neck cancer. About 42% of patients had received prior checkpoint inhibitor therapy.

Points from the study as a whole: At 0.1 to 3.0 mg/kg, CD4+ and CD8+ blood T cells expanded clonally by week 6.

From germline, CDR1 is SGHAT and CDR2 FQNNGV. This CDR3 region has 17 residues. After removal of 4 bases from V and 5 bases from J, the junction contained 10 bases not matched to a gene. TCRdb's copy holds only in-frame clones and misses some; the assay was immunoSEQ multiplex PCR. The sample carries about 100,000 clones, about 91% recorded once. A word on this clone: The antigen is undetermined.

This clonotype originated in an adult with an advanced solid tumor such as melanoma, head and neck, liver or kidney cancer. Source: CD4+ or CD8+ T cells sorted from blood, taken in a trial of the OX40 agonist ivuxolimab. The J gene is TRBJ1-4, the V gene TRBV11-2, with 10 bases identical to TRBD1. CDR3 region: CASSSRRRDRGNEKLFF. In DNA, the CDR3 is TGTGCCAGCAGCTCGAGACGCCGGGACAGGGGAAATGAAAAACTGTTTTTT.